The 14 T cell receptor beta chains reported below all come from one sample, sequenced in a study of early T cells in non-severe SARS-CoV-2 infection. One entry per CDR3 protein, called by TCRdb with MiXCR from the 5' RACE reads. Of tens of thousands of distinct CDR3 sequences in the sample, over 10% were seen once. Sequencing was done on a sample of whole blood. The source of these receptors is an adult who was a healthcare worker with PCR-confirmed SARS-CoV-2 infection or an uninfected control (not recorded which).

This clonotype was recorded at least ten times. The CDR3 nucleotides read TGTGCCAGCACTAGCGGGAGATTTAACTACAATGAGCAGTTCTTC. Protein sequence: CASTSGRFNYNEQFF. The V gene is TRBV2, the J gene TRBJ2-1, with TRBD2 matching over 10 bases. With V trimmed by 7 bases and J by 3 bases, 6 bases remained unmatched. In germline, CDR1 is SNHLY, CDR2 FYNNEI. This CDR3 region has 15 residues.

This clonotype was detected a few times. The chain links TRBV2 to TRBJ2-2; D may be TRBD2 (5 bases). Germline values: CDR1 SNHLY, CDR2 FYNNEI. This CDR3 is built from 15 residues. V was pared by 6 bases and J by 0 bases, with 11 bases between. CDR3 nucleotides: TGTGCCAGCAGGTCTGGCGGGTCGAACACCGGGGAGCTGTTTTTT. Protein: CASRSGGSNTGELFF.

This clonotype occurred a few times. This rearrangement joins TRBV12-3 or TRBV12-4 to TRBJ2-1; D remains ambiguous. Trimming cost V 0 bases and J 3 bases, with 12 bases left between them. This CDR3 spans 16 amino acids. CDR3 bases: TGTGCCAGCAGTTTAGCGAAGTTTAGGCTCTACAATGAGCAGTTCTTC. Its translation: CASSLAKFRLYNEQFF.

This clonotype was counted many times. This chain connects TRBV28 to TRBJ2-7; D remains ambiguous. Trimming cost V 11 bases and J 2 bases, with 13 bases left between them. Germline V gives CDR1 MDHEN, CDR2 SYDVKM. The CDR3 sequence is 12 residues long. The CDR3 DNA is TGTGCCCCTATGGACCCGACCTACGAGCAGTACTTC. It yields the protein CAPMDPTYEQYF.

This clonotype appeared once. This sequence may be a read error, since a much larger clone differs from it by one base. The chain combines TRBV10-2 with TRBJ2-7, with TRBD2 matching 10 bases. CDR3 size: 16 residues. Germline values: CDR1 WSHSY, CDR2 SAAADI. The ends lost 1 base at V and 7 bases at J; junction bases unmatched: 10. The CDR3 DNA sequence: TGCGCCAGCAGTGAGTTTCGAGCGGGAGGGCCCAGAGAGCAGTACTTC. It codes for CASSEFRAGGPREQYF.

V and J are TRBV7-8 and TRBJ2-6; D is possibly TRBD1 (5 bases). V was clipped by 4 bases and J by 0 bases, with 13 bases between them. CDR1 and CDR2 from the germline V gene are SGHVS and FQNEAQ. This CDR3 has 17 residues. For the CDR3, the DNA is TGTGCCAGCAGCTCCCGGACATCGGGCTCTGGGGCCAACGTCCTGACTTTC. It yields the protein CASSSRTSGSGANVLTF.

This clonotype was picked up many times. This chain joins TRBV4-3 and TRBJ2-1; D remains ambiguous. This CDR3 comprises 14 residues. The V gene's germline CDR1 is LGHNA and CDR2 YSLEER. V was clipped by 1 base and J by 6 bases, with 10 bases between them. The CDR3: CASSQGPTGNEQFF. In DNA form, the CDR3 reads TGCGCCAGCAGCCAAGGGCCGACTGGCAATGAGCAGTTCTTC.

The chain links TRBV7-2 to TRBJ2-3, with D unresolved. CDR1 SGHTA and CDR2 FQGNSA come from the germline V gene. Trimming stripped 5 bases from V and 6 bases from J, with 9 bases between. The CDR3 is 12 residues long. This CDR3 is CASSTFSDTQYF. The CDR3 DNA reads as TGTGCCAGCAGCACCTTTTCTGATACGCAGTATTTT.

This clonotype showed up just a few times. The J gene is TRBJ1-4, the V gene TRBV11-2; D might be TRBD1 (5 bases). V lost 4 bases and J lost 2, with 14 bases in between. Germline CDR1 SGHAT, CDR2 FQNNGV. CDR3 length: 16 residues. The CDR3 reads CASSSGGRSTNEKLFF. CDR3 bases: TGTGCCAGCAGCTCTGGGGGACGTTCGACTAATGAAAAACTGTTTTTT.

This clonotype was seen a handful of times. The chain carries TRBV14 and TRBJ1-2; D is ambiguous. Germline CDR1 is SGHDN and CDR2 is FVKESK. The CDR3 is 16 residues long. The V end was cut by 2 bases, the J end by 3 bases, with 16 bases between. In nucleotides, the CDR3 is TGTGCCAGCAGCCAAATTGGAGGGAACGGGGACTATGGCTACACCTTC. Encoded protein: CASSQIGGNGDYGYTF.

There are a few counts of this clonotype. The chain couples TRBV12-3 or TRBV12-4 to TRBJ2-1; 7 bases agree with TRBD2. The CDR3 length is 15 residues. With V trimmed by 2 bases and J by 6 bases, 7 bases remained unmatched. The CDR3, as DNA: TGTGCCAGCAGTTTACAGGCGGGAGTTGGCAATGAGCAGTTCTTC. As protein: CASSLQAGVGNEQFF.

CDR3: CASSSGTTGTTSRIREQYF. CDR3 in DNA: TGTGCCAGCAGCTCAGGAACCACGGGGACAACCTCGAGGATTCGGGAGCAGTACTTC. The chain recombines TRBV7-9 with TRBJ2-7; D is perhaps TRBD1 (6 bases). CDR1 SEHNR and CDR2 FQNEAQ come from the germline V gene (reference sequence). This CDR3 is 19 amino acids long. V dropped 4 bases and J dropped 7 bases, with 32 bases sitting between them.

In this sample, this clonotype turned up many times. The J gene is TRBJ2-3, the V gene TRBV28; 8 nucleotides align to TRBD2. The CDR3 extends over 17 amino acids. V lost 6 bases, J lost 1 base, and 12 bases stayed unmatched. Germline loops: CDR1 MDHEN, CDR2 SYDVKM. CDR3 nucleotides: TGTGCCAGCAGCTATATTGGCGGGCGGGAGGGCACAGATACGCAGTATTTT. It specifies CASSYIGGREGTDTQYF.

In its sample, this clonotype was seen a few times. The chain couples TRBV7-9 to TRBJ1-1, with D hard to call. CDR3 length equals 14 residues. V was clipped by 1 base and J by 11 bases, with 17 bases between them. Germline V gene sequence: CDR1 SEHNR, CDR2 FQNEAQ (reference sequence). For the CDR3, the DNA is TGTGCCAGCAGCTTAGGCCAGGTCCCCACTGGGGCTTTCTTT. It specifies CASSLGQVPTGAFF.